The rows below give T cell receptor beta chains drawn from one sample of a study of blood T cell repertoires in COVID-19. TCRdb's table, derived via immunoSEQ multiplex PCR, lists solely in-frame clones and lacks some. The sample gives approximately 200,000 clones, roughly 90% of which show up once; roughly 2.5% is in the top ten. Specimen: peripheral blood. These TCRs come from a woman aged 55-69 years with acute or convalescent COVID-19. The CDR3 runs from the conserved cysteine through the conserved F or W. Fields, in order: clone size, D gene, J gene, V gene, CDR3 DNA, CDR3 protein. A D gene is named only where the DNA matches it firmly. Size tells how often a clone was seen (once, few, many) or the class of an expanded clone, and some rows leave it out.

>-|-|TRBJ1-3|TRBV4-3
TGCGCCAGCAGCTTTACTTCGACAGGCTCTGGAAACACCATATATTTT
CASSFTSTGSGNTIYF
>-|-|TRBJ2-7|TRBV12-5
TGTGCTAGTGGTTTGGCAACCTGGGGGGGCAGAAGCTCCTACGAGCAGTACTTC
CASGLATWGGRSSYEQYF
>-|-|TRBJ1-2|TRBV5-8
TGTGCCAGCAGCTCGGGACAACCAGGGAGCTATGGCTACACCTTC
CASSSGQPGSYGYTF
>-|-|TRBJ1-3|TRBV19
TGTGCCAGTGTTGGGCAGCGGTCCTCTGGAAACACCATATATTTT
CASVGQRSSGNTIYF
>-|-|TRBJ2-2|TRBV4-1
TGCGCCAGCAGCCGTATCTCCGGGACACCAAACACCGGGGAGCTGTTTTTT
CASSRISGTPNTGELFF
>few|-|TRBJ2-5|TRBV6-1
TGTGCCAGCAGTGAGGACTTGACCAACCAAGAGACCCAGTACTTC
CASSEDLTNQETQYF
>once|-|TRBJ1-2|TRBV5-1
TGCGCCAGCAGCGAGGGGGTCGGACAACTCTACACCTTC
CASSEGVGQLYTF
>-|TRBD2|TRBJ2-7|TRBV5-4
TGTGCCAGCAGCTCGGGACTAGCGACTGAGCAGTACTTC
CASSSGLATEQYF
>-|TRBD1|TRBJ1-5|TRBV18
TGTGCCAGCTCACCATTCTCAGGGGGGTTAAATCAGCCCCAGCATTTT
CASSPFSGGLNQPQHF
>-|-|TRBJ2-3|TRBV19
TGTGCCAGTAGTGCGCAGGGGCTCACAGATACGCAGTATTTT
CASSAQGLTDTQYF
>-|TRBD1|TRBJ2-5|TRBV16
TGTGCCAGCAGCCAATCCCCGGGACAGGGTGTTCGGGAGACCCAGTACTTC
CASSQSPGQGVRETQYF
>-|TRBD2|TRBJ2-5|TRBV5-1
TGCGCCAGCAGCACACTACTAGCGGGAGGGCCTGAGACCCAGTACTTC
CASSTLLAGGPETQYF
>-|TRBD1|TRBJ2-5|TRBV18
TGTGCCAGCTCACAGGGGACAGGGAAAGAGACCCAGTACTTC
CASSQGTGKETQYF
>-|-|TRBJ2-3|TRBV6-4
TGTGCCAGCTCATGGGGCTTGAGGACAGATACGCAGTATTTT
CASSWGLRTDTQYF
>-|-|TRBJ2-1|TRBV19
TGTGCCAGTAGTATAGGGAGTTACAATGAGCAGTTCTTC
CASSIGSYNEQFF
>-|TRBD2|TRBJ2-7|TRBV3-1/TRBV3-2
TGTGCCAGCAGCTCCAGCGGGAGGGCCTACGAGCAGTACTTC
CASSSSGRAYEQYF
>once|-|TRBJ1-3|TRBV27
TGTGCCAGCAGCGACATAGGGGGGGGGAGAAGAAACACCATATATTTT
CASSDIGGGRRNTIYF
>-|-|TRBJ1-5|TRBV15
TGTGCCACCAGCAGAGATTTATTTCAGCCCCAGCATTTT
CATSRDLFQPQHF
>-|TRBD1|TRBJ1-6|TRBV4-2
TGTGCCAGCAGCGACCGGGACAGGGGGCCCGGCGATTCACCCCTCCACTTT
CASSDRDRGPGDSPLHF
>-|TRBD1|TRBJ1-5|TRBV19
TGTGCCAGTAACAGGGCAGGACAGGGGACCAATCAGCCCCAGCATTTT
CASNRAGQGTNQPQHF
>-|-|TRBJ1-6|TRBV18
TGTGCCAGCTCAGAACAGGGACGGGGTAATTCACCCCTCCACTTT
CASSEQGRGNSPLHF
>-|TRBD2|TRBJ2-1|TRBV6-2/TRBV6-3
TGTGCCAGCAGTCGGACTAGCGGGACGAATGAGCAGTTCTTC
CASSRTSGTNEQFF
>once|-|TRBJ1-2|TRBV6-5
TGTGCCAGCAGGGCCCAATCCTATGGCTACACCTTC
CASRAQSYGYTF
>-|-|TRBJ2-5|TRBV7-8
TGTGCCAGCAGCCCCCGGCGGGTACTGCCCAGCCAAGAGACCCAGTACTTC
CASSPRRVLPSQETQYF
>-|-|TRBJ1-4|TRBV4-3
TGCGCCAGCAGCCAGGACCCGATTCCACCCGGGGGGGAAAAACTGTTTTTT
CASSQDPIPPGGEKLFF
>-|TRBD1|TRBJ1-1|TRBV7-3
TGTGCCAGCAGCTTGACAGGGGGCGCGGGCACTGAAGCTTTCTTT
CASSLTGGAGTEAFF
>once|-|TRBJ1-6|TRBV27
TGTGCCAGCAGTTCTCGACAGAGAAATTCACCCCTCCACTTT
CASSSRQRNSPLHF
>few|-|TRBJ1-5|TRBV30
TGTGCCTGGAGTCGAGGTAGCAATCAGCCCCAGCATTTT
CAWSRGSNQPQHF
>-|-|TRBJ2-2|TRBV27
TGTGCCAGCAGTTTATCCCCGAGCGGGTACGCGAACACCGGGGAGCTGTTTTTT
CASSLSPSGYANTGELFF